The sequence of this T cell receptor (beta chain) was determined in a study of T cells after yellow fever vaccination. TCRdb used MiXCR to reprocess the 5' RACE reads, holding one entry per CDR3 protein. The sample has hundreds of thousands of distinct CDR3 sequences, over 3.5% seen once; the top ten hold 20% to 25%. This clonotype was seen more than once but under ten times. The TCR was taken from a man younger than 35 who received the YFV17D yellow fever vaccine. The input for sequencing was PBMCs, taken 5 days after the yellow fever booster vaccination.

CDR3 coding DNA: TGTGCCAGCAGTTTAGTGAACATCCCCAATCAGCCCCAGCATTTT. Translation gives CASSLVNIPNQPQHF. This rearrangement joins TRBV12-3 or TRBV12-4 to TRBJ1-5; D not certain. This CDR3 is 15 amino acids long. V was pared by 1 base and J by 3 bases, with 10 bases between.